This T cell receptor beta chain was found in a study of early T cells in non-severe SARS-CoV-2 infection. For the study at large: Sequencing of bulk RNA from unsorted whole blood was done, without chain pairing.

In regard to this clonotype: As yet, its antigen is unknown.

Individual cDNA molecules were tagged with unique molecular identifiers, the study reported. In TCRdb, the 5' RACE reads were re-called with MiXCR into one record per CDR3 protein. The sample comprises under 30,000 distinct CDR3 sequences, roughly 4.7% of which are singletons, and about 5.7% rests with the top ten. Study findings and constraints: There was a bias toward anti-spike CD8 responses in VDJdb matching, which missed private and CD4 specificities.

The specimen was whole blood. The TCR was taken from an adult who was a healthcare worker with PCR-confirmed SARS-CoV-2 infection or an uninfected control (not recorded which).

CDR3 sequence (DNA): TGTGCCAGCACCCCTCGTTCGGGGCCCATAATCACAGATACGCAGTATTTT. Amino acids: CASTPRSGPIITDTQYF. J is TRBJ2-3 and V is TRBV5-4; D could derive from TRBD1 or TRBD2 (5 bases each). This CDR3 comprises 17 residues. Trimming shortened V by 6 bases and J by 2 bases, and 22 bases separated the two germline ends. Germline loops: CDR1 SGHNT, CDR2 YYREEE (reference sequence).